This TCR beta chain appears in the sequencing data of a study of low-dose radiotherapy and immunotherapy resistance in tumors. Looking at the study overall: Intravenous nivolumab 240 mg every two weeks plus ipilimumab 1 mg/kg every six weeks was given to patients.

In germline, CDR1 is MDHEN, CDR2 SYDVKM. With 8 bases removed from V and 2 bases from J, the gap between germline ends came to 15 bases. The CDR3 has 14 residues. The donors' regimen was nivolumab, ipilimumab, aspirin, low-dose cyclophosphamide and low-dose radiotherapy. Covering alpha and beta chains, TRAV- and TRBV-specific primers were used for the first-strand cDNA. Using a constant-region primer together with a V-primer adapter, TCRs were subjected to 15 to 25 PCR cycles of amplification. TCRdb re-called the reads with MiXCR, one entry per CDR3 protein. The sample gives about 6,200 distinct CDR3 sequences, roughly 80% of which show up once; 4.5% to 7.5% is in the top ten.

The TCR originated in a human donor with advanced metastatic prostate, ovarian, gallbladder or colorectal cancer (not recorded which). This table probably holds off-target reads from a library built for another chain. This chain connects TRBV28 to TRBJ1-1; tentative D call: TRBD1 (5 bases). The CDR3 reads CASSVRGRNTEAFF. In nucleotides, the CDR3 is TGTGCCAGCTCGGTACGGGGCAGAAACACTGAAGCTTTCTTT.